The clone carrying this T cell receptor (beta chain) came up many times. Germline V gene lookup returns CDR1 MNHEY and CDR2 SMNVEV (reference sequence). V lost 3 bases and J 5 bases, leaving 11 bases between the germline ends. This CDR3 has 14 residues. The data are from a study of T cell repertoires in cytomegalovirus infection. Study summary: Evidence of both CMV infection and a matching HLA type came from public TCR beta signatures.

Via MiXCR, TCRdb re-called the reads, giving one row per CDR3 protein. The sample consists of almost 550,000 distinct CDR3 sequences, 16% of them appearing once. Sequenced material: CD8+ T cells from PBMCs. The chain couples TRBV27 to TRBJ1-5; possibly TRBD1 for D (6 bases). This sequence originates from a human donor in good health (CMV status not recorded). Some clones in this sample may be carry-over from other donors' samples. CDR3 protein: CASSFRGSDQPQHF. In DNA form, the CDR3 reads TGTGCCAGCAGTTTTAGGGGGAGCGATCAGCCCCAGCATTTT.